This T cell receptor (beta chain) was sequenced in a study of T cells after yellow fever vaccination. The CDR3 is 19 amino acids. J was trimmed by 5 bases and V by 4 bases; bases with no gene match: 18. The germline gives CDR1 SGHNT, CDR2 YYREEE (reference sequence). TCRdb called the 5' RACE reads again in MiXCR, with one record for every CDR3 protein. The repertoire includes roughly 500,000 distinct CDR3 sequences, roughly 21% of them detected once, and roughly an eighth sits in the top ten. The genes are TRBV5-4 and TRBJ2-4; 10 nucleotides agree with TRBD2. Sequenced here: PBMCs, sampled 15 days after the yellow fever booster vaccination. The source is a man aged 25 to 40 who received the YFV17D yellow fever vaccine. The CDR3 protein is CASSQAKGQALAGENIQYF. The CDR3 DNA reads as TGTGCCAGCAGCCAGGCCAAAGGACAGGCTCTAGCGGGAGAAAACATTCAGTACTTC. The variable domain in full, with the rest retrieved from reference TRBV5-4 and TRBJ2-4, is ETGVTQSPTHLIKTRGQQVTLRCSSQSGHNTVSWYQQALGQGPQFIFQYYREEENGRGNFPPRFSGLQFPNYSSELNVNALELDDSALYLCASSQAKGQALAGENIQYFGAGTRLSVL.